The 29 T cell receptor beta chains reported below all come from one sample, sequenced in a study of Ad26.COV2.S vaccination and SARS-CoV-2 variants. Generated by immunoSEQ multiplex PCR, the TCRdb table keeps only in-frame clones and is missing some. The table records more than 400,000 clones, less than 95% of them present only once. The treatment here: some 20 received Ad26.COV2.S at low or high dose, single or two shots; about 5 received placebo; per-sample allocation not given. Samples were taken on day 63 after the first vaccine or placebo injection. The sequencing used peripheral blood, collected in a trial of Ad26.COV2.S vaccine versus placebo. These receptors were taken from a person aged 18-65 years who received the Ad26.COV2.S COVID-19 vaccine or a placebo.

The CDR3 sequence: CASSEGPLLRLFF. The CDR3 region has the DNA TGCGCCAGCAGCGAAGGGCCTTTACTCCGGCTGTTTTTT. The genes are TRBV5-1 and TRBJ2-2; D gene uncertain. Per the germline V gene, CDR1 is SGHRS and CDR2 is YFSETQ. The CDR3 sequence is 13 residues long. V dropped 4 bases and J dropped 13 bases, with 17 bases sitting between them.

The genes are TRBV27 and TRBJ1-1, with TRBD1 matching 8 bases. This CDR3 is 13 amino acids long. CDR1 is MNHEY and CDR2 is SMNVEV in the germline V gene (reference sequence). J gave up 7 bases and V 5 bases, and 6 bases lay outside the gene matches. The CDR3 region is CASSPRTGYEAFF. The CDR3 nucleotides are TGTGCCAGCAGTCCACGGACAGGGTATGAAGCTTTCTTT.

The chain carries TRBV2 and TRBJ2-1; 11 bases map to TRBD2. Germline V CDR1 and CDR2: SNHLY, FYNNEI. V lost 5 bases to trimming and J lost 7 bases; unmatched junction nucleotides: 16. The length of the CDR3 is 18 residues. The CDR3 DNA reads as TGTGCCAGCAGTCGACAAGATCCTATTTCTAGCGGGGGGAATGAGCAGTTCTTC. It translates to CASSRQDPISSGGNEQFF.

The V call is TRBV5-1, the J call TRBJ1-5; D gene uncertain. With 6 bases removed from V and 0 bases from J, the gap between germline ends came to 13 bases. CDR3 length: 15 amino acids. CDR1 is SGHRS, CDR2 YFSETQ, per germline. Here the CDR3 DNA reads TGCGCCAGCAAGGTCGGGCGGAATAGCAATCAGCCCCAGCATTTT. Translation: CASKVGRNSNQPQHF.

V and J are TRBV6-1 and TRBJ2-7; D possibly corresponds to TRBD1 (5 bases). CDR3 length: 14 residues. V lost 3 bases, J lost 2 bases, and 11 bases lay in between. Germline V gives CDR1 MNHNS, CDR2 SASEGT. The chain's CDR3 is CASSEHRLTYEQYF. Written as DNA, the CDR3 is TGTGCCAGCAGTGAGCACAGGCTCACCTACGAGCAGTACTTC.

This clone showed up just once. V usage is TRBV4-2 and J usage is TRBJ2-5, with D possibly being TRBD2 (7 bases). The CDR3 consists of 16 residues. The germline V gene has CDR1 LGHNA and CDR2 YNFKEQ. V lost 0 bases and J 6 bases, leaving 17 bases between the germline ends. The CDR3 region is CASSQEGGATGQTQYF. The CDR3 region has the DNA TGTGCCAGCAGCCAAGAAGGGGGGGCCACAGGGCAGACCCAGTACTTC.

The chain has TRBV5-4 and TRBJ2-3, with D perhaps being TRBD1 or TRBD2 (8 bases each). This CDR3 comprises 18 residues. Trimming took off 5 bases at V and 2 bases at J, with 24 bases between the two ends. CDR1 is SGHNT, CDR2 YYREEE, per germline (reference sequence). CDR3 nucleotides: TGTGCCAGCAGGCCTGAACTTAGCGGGACAGGTCTCACAGATACGCAGTATTTT. Amino acid sequence: CASRPELSGTGLTDTQYF.

The chain uses TRBV3-1 (or the pseudogene TRBV3-2) and TRBJ2-5, with 7 nucleotides matching TRBD2. Germline V CDR1 and CDR2: LGHDT, YNNKEL (reference sequence). Trimming at V came to 4 bases and at J to 3 bases, leaving 8 bases not matched to a gene. CDR3 size: 15 residues. The CDR3 bases are TGTGCCAGCAGCCCCCCGGGAGGTGGGGAAGAGACCCAGTACTTC. Amino acids: CASSPPGGGEETQYF.

Only one count was recorded for this clone. This chain links TRBV29-1 with TRBJ2-7; D is uncertain. The V and J ends lost 4 bases and 0 bases respectively, with 7 bases between them. The CDR3 totals 12 residues. CDR1 and CDR2 (germline): SQVTM, ANQGSEA. The CDR3 loop is CSVGPGSYEQYF. For the CDR3, the DNA is TGCAGCGTTGGGCCGGGCTCCTACGAGCAGTACTTC.

This clone was counted between two and nine times. The chain links TRBV7-8 to TRBJ1-1; weak D call: TRBD1 (5 bases). The CDR3 has 17 amino acids. The V and J ends lost 1 base and 2 bases respectively, with 17 bases between them. Germline values: CDR1 SGHVS, CDR2 FQNEAQ. CDR3 sequence reads: CASSLVTSSGQNTEAFF. The CDR3 DNA reads TGTGCCAGCAGCTTAGTTACTAGTTCAGGGCAAAACACTGAAGCTTTCTTT. The entire variable domain, with the rest obtained from reference TRBV7-8 and TRBJ1-1, is as follows: GAGVSQSPRYKVAKRGQDVALRCDPISGHVSLFWYQQALGQGPEFLTYFQNEAQLDKSGLPSDRFFAERPEGSVSTLKIQRTQQEDSAVYLCASSLVTSSGQNTEAFFGQGTRLTVV.

This clone appeared a single time. V usage is TRBV11-1 and J usage is TRBJ2-2, with TRBD1 identical over 7 bases. Germline V lookup: CDR1 SGHAT, CDR2 FQDESV (reference sequence). The CDR3 is made up of 14 amino acids. With 5 bases clipped from V and 5 bases from J, the junction kept 5 bases outside the gene matches. CDR3 residues: CASSMGQSTGELFF. For the CDR3, the DNA is TGTGCCAGCAGCATGGGACAGTCAACCGGGGAGCTGTTTTTT. The whole variable domain, filled in from reference TRBV11-1 and TRBJ2-2, reads EAEVAQSPRYKITEKSQAVAFWCDPISGHATLYWYRQILGQGPELLVQFQDESVVDDSQLPKDRFSAERLKGVDSTLKIQPAELGDSAMYLCASSMGQSTGELFFGEGSRLTVL.

The chain uses TRBV27 and TRBJ1-2, with D possibly TRBD1 on 5 matching bases. CDR3 size: 14 residues. Germline values: CDR1 MNHEY, CDR2 SMNVEV (reference sequence). Trimming removed 5 bases from V and 4 bases from J, with 14 bases in between. The DNA for the CDR3 is TGTGCCAGCAGTAGCCGTTCAGGGCGCTATGGCTACACCTTC. It is translated as CASSSRSGRYGYTF.

The chain uses TRBV28 and TRBJ2-3; D not certain. This CDR3 region has 20 residues. Trimming removed 2 bases at V and 0 bases at J, with 24 bases between. Looked up from germline, CDR1 is MDHEN and CDR2 is SYDVKM. For the CDR3, the DNA is TGTGCCAGCAGTTTAGACCCGGTATGGTCGGAATCTTCTAGCACAGATACGCAGTATTTT. This translates into CASSLDPVWSESSSTDTQYF.

V is TRBV11-2 and J is TRBJ2-5, with TRBD2 matching 15 bases. The germline V gene encodes CDR1 SGHAT and CDR2 FQNNGV. Germline trimming cut 6 bases from V and 4 bases from J; bases unmatched to any gene: 6. The CDR3 has 16 residues. The CDR3 nucleotides are TGTGCCAGCAGTCCGCCGGGACTAGCGGGAGGAGAGACCCAGTACTTC. Its protein is CASSPPGLAGGETQYF.

The chain links TRBV5-1 to TRBJ2-5, with D tentatively TRBD2 (5 bases). The CDR3 is made up of 18 amino acids. Trimming took off 3 bases at V and 2 bases at J, with 23 bases between the two ends. Germline V gene sequence: CDR1 SGHRS, CDR2 YFSETQ. The CDR3 DNA follows: TGCGCCAGCAGCTCCCCCACGGATGCCGGGATCCGTCAAGAGACCCAGTACTTC. Amino acids: CASSSPTDAGIRQETQYF.

The DNA for the CDR3 is TGTGCCAGCAGCTTGGGCAGGGGTGCCTACAATGAGCAGTTCTTC. It specifies CASSLGRGAYNEQFF. The chain couples TRBV11-2 to TRBJ2-1, with D maybe TRBD1 (6 bases). This CDR3 spans 15 amino acids. The V gene lost 3 bases and the J gene lost 2 bases, with 11 bases spanning the gap. From germline, CDR1 is SGHAT and CDR2 FQNNGV.

The rearrangement uses TRBV6-1 and TRBJ2-3, with 8 bases identical to TRBD2. The CDR3 extends over 16 amino acids. Unmatched junction bases numbered 6, after V lost 0 bases and J lost 4 bases. Germline V lookup: CDR1 MNHNS, CDR2 SASEGT. The DNA for the CDR3 is TGTGCCAGCAGTGAAGCGAGCGGGAGAGGCGCAGATACGCAGTATTTT. Translation: CASSEASGRGADTQYF.

This sequence joins TRBV25-1 and TRBJ2-5; 8 nucleotides match TRBD1. J gave up 0 bases and V 2 bases, and 2 bases lay outside the gene matches. Germline CDR1 and CDR2: MGHDK and SYGVNS. This CDR3 has 15 residues. CDR3 coding DNA: TGTGCCAGCAGTGAACCGGACAGGGACCAAGAGACCCAGTACTTC. It yields the protein CASSEPDRDQETQYF.

The V and J genes are TRBV2 and TRBJ2-6; 9 bases line up with TRBD1. CDR3 length: 17 residues. Germline-derived CDR1 and CDR2 are SNHLY and FYNNEI. J was trimmed by 0 bases and V by 5 bases; bases with no gene match: 5. The CDR3: CASSPGQGYSGANVLTF. The CDR3 bases are TGTGCCAGCAGTCCAGGACAGGGGTACTCTGGGGCCAACGTCCTGACTTTC. Together with reference TRBV2 and TRBJ2-6, the CDR3 gives the full variable domain: EPEVTQTPSHQVTQMGQEVILRCVPISNHLYFYWYRQILGQKVEFLVSFYNNEISEKSEIFDDQFSVERPDGSNFTLKIRSTKLEDSAMYFCASSPGQGYSGANVLTFGAGSRLTVL.

This chain uses TRBV19 with TRBJ2-3; no clear D gene. The CDR3 runs 15 residues. Deletions cut 4 bases from V and 1 base from J, with 12 bases between. Germline V gene sequence: CDR1 LNHDA, CDR2 SQIVND (reference sequence). CDR3 bases: TGTGCCAGTAGTAAAGTAAGCGCGCGCACAGATACGCAGTATTTT. Translation gives CASSKVSARTDTQYF.

Only one count was recorded for this clone. The chain joins TRBV7-2 to TRBJ2-3, with a weak D call TRBD1 (5 bases). Germline CDR1 SGHTA, CDR2 FQGNSA. The CDR3 totals 16 residues. The V end lost 0 bases, the J end lost 5 bases, and 15 bases lay between the germline ends. This CDR3 is CASSLALGWGGDTQYF. CDR3 nucleotides: TGTGCCAGCAGCTTAGCGCTCGGTTGGGGCGGAGATACGCAGTATTTT.

The V gene is TRBV27, the J gene TRBJ2-1; 7 nucleotides agree with TRBD1. Germline V gene sequence: CDR1 MNHEY, CDR2 SMNVEV (reference sequence). This CDR3 is built from 16 residues. V was pared by 6 bases and J by 3 bases, with 11 bases of the junction left unmatched. CDR3 protein: CASSRTAGGSYNEQFF. The CDR3 DNA sequence: TGTGCCAGCAGCCGGACAGCAGGGGGTAGCTACAATGAGCAGTTCTTC.

The CDR3 here is CSASPTASSYNEQFF. CDR3 nucleotide sequence: TGCAGTGCTAGTCCGACAGCCAGCTCCTACAATGAGCAGTTCTTC. The chain has TRBV20-1 and TRBJ2-1, with D possibly being TRBD1 (5 bases). From germline, CDR1 is DFQATT and CDR2 SNEGSKA (reference sequence). The CDR3 loop spans 15 amino acids. Trimming cost V 3 bases and J 0 bases, with 12 bases left between them.

This chain uses TRBV9 with TRBJ2-1; D is possibly TRBD1 or TRBD2 (5 bases each). The ends were cut back, 0 bases at V and 8 bases at J, with 24 bases in the middle. Germline V lookup: CDR1 SGDLS, CDR2 YYNGEE. The CDR3 has 18 amino acids. CDR3 sequence (DNA): TGTGCCAGCAGCGTAGAAGTTTGGGGGTGGGAGTCTGGCGATGAGCAGTTCTTC. It specifies CASSVEVWGWESGDEQFF. The complete variable domain, with remaining parts taken from reference TRBV9 and TRBJ2-1, reads DSGVTQTPKHLITATGQRVTLRCSPRSGDLSVYWYQQSLDQGLQFLIQYYNGEERAKGNILERFSAQQFPDLHSELNLSSLELGDSALYFCASSVEVWGWESGDEQFFGPGTRLTVL.

A single count supports this clone. V and J are TRBV6-5 and TRBJ2-1; tentatively, D is TRBD2 (5 bases). The V end was cut by 10 bases, the J end by 11 bases, with 18 bases between. The CDR3 totals 12 residues. Germline-derived CDR1 and CDR2 are MNHEY and SVGAGI. For the CDR3, the DNA is TGTGCCATCGGGCCCCCCGCGGGTCAGCAGTTCTTC. It translates to CAIGPPAGQQFF.

The chain combines TRBV19 with TRBJ2-1; D remains unclear. V was shortened by 5 bases and J by 5 bases, with 10 bases between the two germline ends. CDR3 length equals 13 residues. Germline V gene lookup returns CDR1 LNHDA and CDR2 SQIVND (reference sequence). CDR3 sequence reads: CASSFSVDNEQFF. As DNA, the CDR3 is TGTGCCAGTAGTTTCTCGGTCGACAATGAGCAGTTCTTC.

This sequence joins TRBV7-9 and TRBJ1-6; a possible D gene is TRBD1 (6 bases). Germline CDR1 is SEHNR and CDR2 is FQNEAQ (reference sequence). CDR3 length: 15 residues. The ends were cut back, 4 bases at V and 7 bases at J, with 14 bases in the middle. This chain's CDR3 is CASSSPGRGNSPLHF. The CDR3 DNA reads as TGTGCCAGCAGCTCCCCGGGCAGGGGCAATTCACCCCTCCACTTT.

The chain employs TRBV9 and TRBJ2-2, with 12 bases matching TRBD2. The CDR3 contains 19 residues. V lost 0 bases to trimming and J lost 3 bases; unmatched junction nucleotides: 9. Germline V gene sequence: CDR1 SGDLS, CDR2 YYNGEE. The CDR3 sequence: CASSVAALAGGMDTGELFF. The CDR3 bases are TGTGCCAGCAGCGTAGCGGCACTAGCGGGAGGTATGGACACCGGGGAGCTGTTTTTT.

This chain links TRBV15 with TRBJ1-2, with D perhaps matching TRBD1 (5 bases). The CDR3 loop spans 14 amino acids. CDR1 LNHNV and CDR2 YYDKDF come from the germline V gene (reference sequence). V was shortened by 0 bases and J by 7 bases, with 12 bases between the two germline ends. CDR3 protein: CATSRDFRDLGYTF. CDR3 nucleotide sequence: TGTGCCACCAGCAGAGACTTCAGGGATCTTGGCTACACCTTC. Complete variable domain (other parts from reference TRBV15 and TRBJ1-2): DAMVIQNPRYQVTQFGKPVTLSCSQTLNHNVMYWYQQKSSQAPKLLFHYYDKDFNNEADTPDNFQSRRPNTSFCFLDIRSPGLGDTAMYLCATSRDFRDLGYTFGSGTRLTVV.